This T cell receptor (beta chain) was sequenced during a study of Graves' ophthalmopathy and Graves' hyperthyroidism. Study-wide findings and caveats: Blood also carried most expanded thyroid clonotypes exceeding 0.001 frequency.

Regarding this clonotype: What it binds is not known. A single base separates this from a much larger clone, so it may be a read error.

Amplification of TCR beta CDR3 regions used RNA transcripts. The first round was an RT-PCR with HTBI primers, and the second round was a multiplex PCR. TCRdb itself ran the multiplex PCR reads through MiXCR, one entry per CDR3 protein. Of about 58,000 distinct CDR3 sequences in the sample, roughly 46% were seen once. CDR1 and CDR2 (germline): MGHRA, YSYEKL. This CDR3 has 15 amino acids. Trimming shortened V by 4 bases and J by 2 bases, and 12 bases separated the two germline ends. The diagnosis was founded upon clinical symptoms, serum thyroxine, TRAb, thyroid ultrasound and orbital computed tomography.

This sequence originates from an adult woman with Graves' ophthalmopathy. Input material: peripheral blood. The chain uses TRBV4-1 and TRBJ2-4; the D gene is possibly TRBD1 (5 bases). CDR3 sequence: CASSPMAGTKNIQYF. The CDR3 bases are TGCGCCAGCAGCCCCATGGCAGGGACCAAAAACATTCAGTACTTC.